This entry describes one T cell receptor beta chain. TCR beta sequencing was performed on blood CD8+ and CD4+ T cells. This entry comes from a study of CD8 T cells in Susac syndrome. Roughly 0.45 to 1 ug RNA was reverse transcribed with random hexamers. An immunoSEQ multiplex PCR generated amplified TCR beta CDR3 products spanning 54 Vbeta and 13 Jbeta. TCRdb re-called the immunoSEQ multiplex PCR reads through MiXCR, storing one row per CDR3 protein. The sample lists 150,000 to 200,000 distinct CDR3 sequences; over 85% were seen once. V was clipped by 7 bases and J by 8 bases, with 12 bases between them. The CDR3 sequence is 13 residues long. Germline V gene lookup returns CDR1 MNHEY and CDR2 SVGEGT.

The chain has TRBV6-2 or TRBV6-3 and TRBJ1-6; a possible D gene is TRBD1 (5 bases). Sequencing used CD4+ T cells from PBMCs. This TCR came from a human donor in good health. This CDR3 reads CASTGVGHSPLHF. In nucleotides, the CDR3 is TGTGCCAGCACGGGCGTGGGGCATTCACCCCTCCACTTT.